A selection of T cell receptor beta chains follows, all from one sample in a study of T-cell memory formation after mild COVID-19. One entry per CDR3 protein, called by TCRdb with MiXCR from the 5' RACE reads. This sample yields roughly 550,000 distinct CDR3 sequences, of which about 20% are seen a single time; approximately 12% belongs to the top ten. Sequencing was performed on PBMCs or a T cell subset sorted from them (not recorded which). Receptor source: an adult woman who had mild COVID-19 (a few samples of this study predate the infection). Cell type and time point are not known. The CDR3 runs from the conserved cysteine through the conserved F or W. The order of the fields is J gene, D gene, V gene, clone size, CDR3 DNA, CDR3 protein. D genes are given only for firm matches. The listing skips clone size in some rows; elsewhere it reads once, few, many or a size class.

>TRBJ2-7|NA|TRBV7-8|NA
TGTGCCAGCAGCTTCGCAGGTGAAGCGATAGACGAGCAGTACTTC
CASSFAGEAIDEQYF
>TRBJ2-1|NA|TRBV6-5|few
TGTGCCAGCAGTTACCGTCGGTACAATGAGCAGTTCTTC
CASSYRRYNEQFF
>TRBJ2-5|NA|TRBV4-1|few
TGCGCCAGCAGCCAGGGGACCCTCGCACTGGAGACCCAGTACTTC
CASSQGTLALETQYF
>TRBJ2-7|NA|TRBV20-1|NA
TGCAGTGCTAGAGATAGCAGGGGAAACTACGAGCAGTACTTC
CSARDSRGNYEQYF
>TRBJ1-2|TRBD1|TRBV18|NA
TGTGCCAGCTCACCACGAGAAACCGGGACAGGCTATGGCTACACCTTC
CASSPRETGTGYGYTF
>TRBJ1-2|NA|TRBV13|few
TGTGCCAGCAGCTTGGCTGGGGAGGAGAACTATGGCTACACCTTC
CASSLAGEENYGYTF
>TRBJ1-4|NA|TRBV14|NA
TGTGCCAGCAGCCCTACTAGCGGACTACTTAATGAAAAACTGTTTTTT
CASSPTSGLLNEKLFF
>TRBJ2-2|TRBD2|TRBV6-6|few
TGTGCCAGCACCTTTGGCGGGAGGAACACCGGGGAGCTGTTTTTT
CASTFGGRNTGELFF
>TRBJ2-7|TRBD1|TRBV20-1|NA
TGCAGTGCTTCGGACAGGGAGAACCCCTACGAGCAGTACTTC
CSASDRENPYEQYF
>TRBJ2-7|NA|TRBV27|NA
TGTGCCAGCAGTTTATATGGGAACTCCTACGAGCAGTACTTC
CASSLYGNSYEQYF
>TRBJ1-5|NA|TRBV15|few
TGTGCCACCAGCAGAGCCGTGGGATTAAATCAGCCCCAGCATTTT
CATSRAVGLNQPQHF
>TRBJ2-1|NA|TRBV11-2|NA
TGTGCCAGCAGCGAAGGCCGCTTCAATGAGCAGTTCTTC
CASSEGRFNEQFF
>TRBJ2-7|NA|TRBV5-1|many
TGCGCCAGCAGCTTAACAGGGACCGGAGGGTACGAGCAGTACTTC
CASSLTGTGGYEQYF
>TRBJ2-5|NA|TRBV6-2/TRBV6-3|few
TGTGCCAGCAGTTATTCAGGGGGGACGGAGACCCAGTACTTC
CASSYSGGTETQYF
>TRBJ1-2|NA|TRBV6-1|NA
TGTGCCAGCAGTGAATCAGGGGAAGGCTATGGCTACACCTTC
CASSESGEGYGYTF
>TRBJ2-2|TRBD1|TRBV6-5|NA
TGTGCCAGCAGTTACGGACAGGGGCTGGCCACCGGGGAGCTGTTTTTT
CASSYGQGLATGELFF
>TRBJ2-1|NA|TRBV9|NA
TGTGCCAGCAGCGTAGGGGCGGGTAGTGAGCAGTTCTTC
CASSVGAGSEQFF
>TRBJ1-1|NA|TRBV11-2|NA
TGTGCCAGCAGCCCCGCCTTTTATGTTGTGGGAAGCACTGAAGCTTTCTTT
CASSPAFYVVGSTEAFF
>TRBJ2-3|NA|TRBV6-5|few
TGTGCCAGCAACAGGGATCGCACAGATACGCAGTATTTT
CASNRDRTDTQYF
>TRBJ1-2|TRBD1|TRBV4-1|NA
TGCGCCAGCAGCCAAGCGGCGAAGGGGGCCTATGGCTACACCTTC
CASSQAAKGAYGYTF
>TRBJ2-1|NA|TRBV24-1|NA
TGTGCTTCCGGGACCAATATTAATGAGCAGTTCTTC
CASGTNINEQFF
>TRBJ2-5|TRBD2|TRBV20-1|few
TGCAGTGCAACGGGACTAGCGGGCCACCAAGAGACCCAGTACTTC
CSATGLAGHQETQYF
>TRBJ2-1|NA|TRBV12-3/TRBV12-4|NA
TGTGCCAGCAGTCAGGACAGAAAAGGGGGCAATGAGCAGTTCTTC
CASSQDRKGGNEQFF
>TRBJ2-1|NA|TRBV20-1|few
TGCAGTGCGTCCTGGGGGCCCGAGCAGTTCTTC
CSASWGPEQFF
>TRBJ1-2|NA|TRBV2|NA
TGTGCCAGCAGTGAATGGGAGGGCCGCGTACTCACCTTC
CASSEWEGRVLTF
>TRBJ1-5|NA|TRBV9|few
TGTGCCAGCAGCGTATTCGGGGGAGTTCAGCCCCAGCATTTT
CASSVFGGVQPQHF
>TRBJ2-1|NA|TRBV18|NA
TGTGCCAGCTCACGGCGGTCTAACTCCTACAATGAGCAGTTCTTC
CASSRRSNSYNEQFF
>TRBJ1-2|NA|TRBV5-4|NA
TGTGCCAGCAGAGGGGGGGATATGGCAGGCTACACCTTC
CASRGGDMAGYTF
>TRBJ2-7|TRBD1|TRBV6-6|many
TGTGCCAGCACAGGACGACAGGGGCTTATGTACGAGCAGTACTTC
CASTGRQGLMYEQYF
>TRBJ1-3|NA|TRBV6-5|many
TGTGCCAGCAGTTACTCGAGGCGGTCGTACTCTGGAAACACCATATATTTT
CASSYSRRSYSGNTIYF
>TRBJ2-1|TRBD2|TRBV6-5|NA
TGTGCCAGCAGTTACAGGGGAGTAGCGGGAGGACCAAACTACAATGAGCAGTTCTTC
CASSYRGVAGGPNYNEQFF
>TRBJ2-7|NA|TRBV2|NA
TGTGCCAGCAGTGGATGGACAGCGCAATCCTACGAGCAGTACTTC
CASSGWTAQSYEQYF
>TRBJ2-2|NA|TRBV24-1|NA
TGTGCCACCAGTGACCAACCTCGGGGGAACACCGGGGAGCTGTTTTTT
CATSDQPRGNTGELFF
>TRBJ2-1|NA|TRBV18|few
TGTGCCAGCTCACTGGAGAGTGAGCAGTTCTTC
CASSLESEQFF
>TRBJ2-3|NA|TRBV5-5|few
TGTGCCAGCAGCTTGGGGCTCCACACGCAGTATTTT
CASSLGLHTQYF
>TRBJ2-7|TRBD2|TRBV3-1|few
TGTGCCAGCAGCCATTCGGGTACGGGAGGGTCCTACGAGCAGTACTTC
CASSHSGTGGSYEQYF
>TRBJ2-7|NA|TRBV7-8|few
TGTGCCAGCAGCTCCCCAGGGAGAACTTACGAGCAGTACTTC
CASSSPGRTYEQYF
>TRBJ2-7|TRBD1|TRBV25-1|NA
TGTGCCAGCAGTGAATGGCAAAGCCGACAGGGCTCCTACGAGCAGTACTTC
CASSEWQSRQGSYEQYF
>TRBJ2-3|TRBD2|TRBV5-1|few
TGCGCCAGCAGCTTGGGTACGGCTAGCGGTGGGTCAGATACGCAGTATTTT
CASSLGTASGGSDTQYF
>TRBJ1-5|NA|TRBV19|NA
TGTGCCAGTAGGGTGGCTGACAATCAGCCCCAGCATTTT
CASRVADNQPQHF
>TRBJ2-1|TRBD2|TRBV7-3|few
TGTGCCAGCAGCTTCGATAGCGGGAGAGCCAATGAGCAGTTCTTC
CASSFDSGRANEQFF
>TRBJ2-7|NA|TRBV7-2|few
TGTGCCAGCAGCTTAATGGTTGGCGGATACGAGCAGTACTTC
CASSLMVGGYEQYF
>TRBJ1-6|NA|TRBV12-3/TRBV12-4|NA
TGTGCCAGCAGGCAGGGGAGCTCCTATAATTCACCCCTCCACTTT
CASRQGSSYNSPLHF
>TRBJ1-2|TRBD1|TRBV19|NA
TGTGCCAGTTCCCGACAGGGGGCAGATGGCTACACCTTC
CASSRQGADGYTF
>TRBJ1-2|TRBD1|TRBV20-1|NA
TGCAGTGCTTTTCCGGGGGGACAGCTACGAGCAAGCTACACCTTC
CSAFPGGQLRASYTF
>TRBJ1-2|NA|TRBV20-1|NA
TGCAGTGCTAGTCCGGCCCAGGATACTAACTATGGCTACACCTTC
CSASPAQDTNYGYTF
>TRBJ1-1|TRBD1|TRBV6-6|NA
TGTGCCAGCAGGATACAGGGGATGAGGAACACTGAAGCTTTCTTT
CASRIQGMRNTEAFF
>TRBJ1-1|NA|TRBV2|once
TGTGCCAGCAGGGATCAGGGTTCGGGAAACACTGAAGCTTTCTTT
CASRDQGSGNTEAFF
>TRBJ1-1|NA|TRBV9|few
TGTGCCAGCAGCGTAGACCTGGGCACTGAAGCTTTCTTT
CASSVDLGTEAFF
>TRBJ1-1|TRBD1|TRBV12-3/TRBV12-4|NA
TGTGCCAGCAGTTCTCAGGGGGGGTCTGAAGCTTTCTTT
CASSSQGGSEAFF
>TRBJ1-2|NA|TRBV12-3/TRBV12-4|few
TGTGCCAGCACCGGAGGAAATCACTATGGCTACACCTTC
CASTGGNHYGYTF
>TRBJ1-2|NA|TRBV5-1|NA
TGCGCCAGCAGCTTGGAGGGGGACTTCGGCTACACCTTC
CASSLEGDFGYTF
>TRBJ2-7|NA|TRBV6-2/TRBV6-3|NA
TGTGCCAGCAGTTACTCGATGGACGAGCAGTACTTC
CASSYSMDEQYF
>TRBJ1-2|NA|TRBV7-9|NA
TGTGCCAGCAGCTTAGAGGATGGAGGCAGGGCCATCTATGGCTACACCTTC
CASSLEDGGRAIYGYTF
>TRBJ1-1|TRBD1|TRBV5-1|once
TGCGCCAGCAGCGCAACCGGGACAGGGGTGGGCACTGAAGCTTTCTTT
CASSATGTGVGTEAFF